Presented here are 23 T cell receptor beta chains from one specimen sequenced in a study of T-cell reconstitution after alpha-beta-depleted transplantation in children. Molecular barcoding with unique molecular identifiers was used for the TCRbeta library. TCRdb re-derived calls from the PCR reads in MiXCR, one entry per CDR3 protein. Among about a million distinct CDR3 sequences listed, 25% to 35% were seen once. The sample consisted of PBMCs, mostly from graft donor cells, taken 360 days after TCRalphabeta/CD19-depleted stem cell transplant. These receptors originate from a boy under two years old who had a stem cell transplant for SCID, so the T cells may come from the graft donor.

The chain combines TRBV24-1 with TRBJ2-2, with D unclear. The CDR3 runs 14 residues. V dropped 3 bases and J dropped 3 bases, with 7 bases sitting between them. Germline V gene sequence: CDR1 KGHDR, CDR2 SFDVKD. CDR3 amino acids: CATSDPTDTGELFF. The CDR3 DNA is TGTGCCACCAGTGATCCCACAGACACCGGGGAGCTGTTTTTT.

Only a few counts were recorded for this clonotype. Its ends do not fully match the called genes, so a read error is possible. The rearrangement uses TRBV5-5 and TRBJ2-2, with a weak D call TRBD1 (5 bases). CDR3 size: 15 residues. Looked up from germline, CDR1 is SGHKS and CDR2 is YYEKEE (reference sequence). The CDR3 spells CASSLRPGNNGELFF. DNA for the CDR3: TGTGCCAGCAGCTTACGACCAGGGAACAACGGGGAGCTGTTTTTT.

This clonotype was seen only a few times. This chain links TRBV9 with TRBJ2-5; the D gene could be TRBD1 or TRBD2 (5 bases each). CDR1 is SGDLS and CDR2 is YYNGEE in the germline V gene. V was shortened by 4 bases and J by 4 bases, with 20 bases between the two germline ends. This CDR3 is built from 16 residues. The CDR3 sequence is CASSPSWDQTPETQYF. The CDR3 DNA reads TGTGCCAGCAGCCCCAGCTGGGACCAAACCCCAGAGACCCAGTACTTC.

This clonotype was counted only a few times. The J gene is TRBJ2-3, the V gene TRBV4-2; TRBD2 might be the D (5 bases). Germline V gene lookup returns CDR1 LGHNA and CDR2 YNFKEQ. This CDR3 is built from 17 residues. The V end lost 2 bases, the J end lost 0 bases, and 15 bases lay between the germline ends. The chain's CDR3 is CASSQISAGTSTDTQYF. The CDR3 DNA is TGTGCCAGCAGCCAAATCTCGGCGGGTACTAGCACAGATACGCAGTATTTT.

This CDR3 is CASATLAGGPGNEQFF. The CDR3 DNA sequence: TGTGCCAGCGCCACACTAGCGGGGGGGCCTGGCAATGAGCAGTTCTTC. The chain combines TRBV6-1 with TRBJ2-1; 13 bases match TRBD2. This CDR3 is built from 16 residues. Germline V lookup: CDR1 MNHNS, CDR2 SASEGT. J gave up 6 bases and V 8 bases, and 10 bases lay outside the gene matches.

This clonotype was seen more than once but under ten times. The V call is TRBV7-2, the J call TRBJ2-3, with D possibly being TRBD1 (5 bases). Deletions cut 2 bases from V and 5 bases from J, with 14 bases between. CDR1 and CDR2 (germline): SGHTA, FQGNSA. The CDR3 runs 15 residues. The CDR3 here is CASSLNPRDGDTQYF. CDR3 coding DNA: TGTGCCAGCAGCTTAAATCCCAGGGATGGAGATACGCAGTATTTT.

This clonotype occurred once. This chain joins TRBV10-3 and TRBJ2-3, with 12 bases that match TRBD2. The CDR3 runs to 15 residues. V shed 6 bases and J 6 bases; nucleotides not matched to a gene: 7. Germline CDR1 reads ENHRY; CDR2 reads SYGVKD. The CDR3 DNA reads TGTGCCATCAGAAGACTAGCGGGGGCCGAGGATACGCAGTATTTT. Translated: CAIRRLAGAEDTQYF.

The genes are TRBV12-3 or TRBV12-4 and TRBJ2-6; 8 positions match TRBD1. V lost 7 bases to trimming and J lost 0 bases; unmatched junction nucleotides: 8. This CDR3 has 17 amino acids. This chain's CDR3 is CASTPGQAPSGANVLTF. The CDR3 DNA sequence: TGTGCCAGCACCCCGGGACAGGCTCCCTCTGGGGCCAACGTCCTGACTTTC.

V usage is TRBV4-1 and J usage is TRBJ2-1; tentatively, D is TRBD2 (5 bases). The ends were cut back, 0 bases at V and 4 bases at J, with 19 bases in the middle. CDR1 and CDR2 from the germline V gene are MGHRA and YSYEKL. This CDR3 has 18 amino acids. DNA for the CDR3: TGCGCCAGCAGCCAAGATGGCACGAGGGCACCGTTATACAATGAGCAGTTCTTC. Its translation is CASSQDGTRAPLYNEQFF.

This chain links TRBV6-5 with TRBJ2-1; D unclear. The CDR3 length is 16 residues. V was shortened by 0 bases and J by 1 base, with 10 bases between the two germline ends. The germline V gene encodes CDR1 MNHEY and CDR2 SVGAGI. CDR3 coding DNA: TGTGCCAGCAGTTACTCCCTGATGCAATCCTACAATGAGCAGTTCTTC. It codes for CASSYSLMQSYNEQFF.

This clonotype turned up a few times. The chain carries TRBV4-1 and TRBJ2-7; 9 nucleotides line up with TRBD2. Germline V gives CDR1 MGHRA, CDR2 YSYEKL. The CDR3 covers 18 residues. With 3 bases clipped from V and 1 base from J, the junction kept 13 bases outside the gene matches. The CDR3 region has the DNA TGCGCCAGCAGCCAGCAGGCGGTCAGCGGGGGGCGATCCTACGAGCAGTACTTC. Its protein product is CASSQQAVSGGRSYEQYF.

This clonotype was recorded a few times. The V and J genes are TRBV12-3 or TRBV12-4 and TRBJ2-3, with D maybe TRBD2 (5 bases). The CDR3 is 15 residues long. V was clipped by 6 bases and J by 9 bases, with 22 bases between them. The CDR3 bases are TGTGCCAGCAGCCCCGGGGTCATAACTGGTGGGACGCAGTATTTT. This gives the protein CASSPGVITGGTQYF.

The sample holds a few counts of this clonotype. The chain combines TRBV3-1 with TRBJ2-7; the D gene is possibly TRBD1 (6 bases). CDR1 is LGHDT, CDR2 YNNKEL, per germline (reference sequence). The CDR3 loop spans 12 amino acids. Deletions cut 2 bases from V and 6 bases from J, with 8 bases between. The CDR3 protein is CASSQRGGEQYF. The CDR3 nucleotides are TGTGCCAGCAGCCAAAGAGGGGGCGAGCAGTACTTC.

V and J are TRBV12-3 or TRBV12-4 and TRBJ2-5, with D possibly being TRBD2 (5 bases). This CDR3 has 16 residues. Trimming left V 3 bases short and J 5 bases short, with 19 bases between. The CDR3 DNA reads TGTGCCAGCAGTTTTTTCGGGGTGGCCGGGCGGGAGACCCAGTACTTC. It specifies CASSFFGVAGRETQYF.

This clonotype was detected only a few times. The chain couples TRBV7-3 to TRBJ2-2; 7 bases fit TRBD1. The germline V gene has CDR1 SGHTA and CDR2 FQGTGA. The CDR3 covers 17 residues. V shed 5 bases, J shed 0 bases, and the junction held 9 bases outside the gene matches. The CDR3 loop reads CASSPTFGTANTGELFF. In nucleotides, the CDR3 is TGTGCCAGCAGCCCAACCTTCGGGACAGCGAACACCGGGGAGCTGTTTTTT.

The chain is built from TRBV5-1 and TRBJ1-2, with D possibly being TRBD1 (5 bases). Trimming shortened V by 3 bases and J by 4 bases, and 16 bases separated the two germline ends. This CDR3 has 15 residues. CDR1 is SGHRS and CDR2 is YFSETQ in the germline V gene. In DNA form, the CDR3 reads TGCGCCAGCAGCTGGGACCCCCAAGCCGGCTATGGCTACACCTTC. It encodes CASSWDPQAGYGYTF.

The genes are TRBV20-1 and TRBJ2-6; D is perhaps TRBD1 or TRBD2 (5 bases each). CDR3 length: 15 residues. The germline V gene has CDR1 DFQATT and CDR2 SNEGSKA (reference sequence). Trimming removed 3 bases at V and 4 bases at J, with 13 bases between. The DNA of the CDR3 is TGCAGTGCTAGCGAACTAGGGGTCGGGGCCAACGTCCTGACTTTC. It is translated as CSASELGVGANVLTF.

The chain links TRBV20-1 to TRBJ2-7, with 8 bases fitting TRBD2. Trimming at V came to 2 bases and at J to 6 bases, leaving 6 bases not matched to a gene. The germline CDR1 and CDR2 sequences are DFQATT and SNEGSKA (reference sequence). The CDR3 length is 13 residues. The DNA of the CDR3 is TGCAGTGCTAGAAGACGGGGGGGTTTCGAGCAGTACTTC. Its protein product is CSARRRGGFEQYF.

The chain carries TRBV2 and TRBJ1-6; 9 nucleotides match TRBD1. Germline-derived CDR1 and CDR2 are SNHLY and FYNNEI. V was pared by 7 bases and J by 4 bases, with 2 bases of the junction left unmatched. This CDR3 comprises 14 residues. The CDR3 bases are TGTGCCAGCACCGGGACAGGGTATAATTCACCCCTCCACTTT. Residues: CASTGTGYNSPLHF.

This clonotype has only a few counts. The DNA of the CDR3 is TGTGCCTCCGGGACAGAGATGACTAGACAGTACTTC. This encodes CASGTEMTRQYF. V and J are TRBV30 and TRBJ2-7; maybe TRBD1 (7 bases). The CDR3 has 12 residues. Germline CDR1 GTSNPN, CDR2 SVGIG (reference sequence). Trimming pared 7 bases from V and 10 bases from J, leaving 20 bases between.

This chain links TRBV4-2 with TRBJ2-3; 10 positions agree with TRBD1. There are 15 residues in the CDR3. Germline V gene lookup returns CDR1 LGHNA and CDR2 YNFKEQ. The J segment lost 6 bases and the V segment lost 5 bases, leaving 8 bases of the junction unmatched. For the CDR3, the DNA is TGTGCCAGCAGCACCGGGACAGGGGTCCTCGATACGCAGTATTTT. It encodes CASSTGTGVLDTQYF.

This chain links TRBV11-2 with TRBJ2-5; 7 bases are shared with TRBD2. Germline V lookup: CDR1 SGHAT, CDR2 FQNNGV. The CDR3 contains 16 residues. V dropped 5 bases and J dropped 5; count of bases not matched to a gene: 14. The CDR3 region is CASSPFGGRVRETQYF. For the CDR3, the DNA is TGTGCCAGCAGCCCCTTCGGAGGGAGGGTTCGGGAGACCCAGTACTTC.

V is TRBV2 and J is TRBJ1-3; D is perhaps TRBD1 (6 bases). V shed 5 bases and J shed 3 bases, with 14 bases lying between them. The CDR3 totals 15 residues. The V gene's germline CDR1 is SNHLY and CDR2 FYNNEI. CDR3 in DNA: TGTGCCAGCAGTTTTGACAGGAGACTTGGAAACACCATATATTTT. Translated, it gives CASSFDRRLGNTIYF.